What follows are 29 T cell receptor beta chains derived from one specimen sequenced in a study of B cell selection in AIRE deficiency. Generated by immunoSEQ multiplex PCR, the TCRdb table keeps only in-frame clones and is missing some. The table has 20,000 to 25,000 clones, around 97% seen once. Conventional CD4 T cells were sorted as CD4+CD127+ cells. Sequencing used conventional CD4+ T cells sorted from PBMCs. Receptors originate from a human donor with AIRE deficiency.

This clone has a handful of counts. The CDR3 sequence: CASTAGQGAVSLHF. The CDR3 nucleotides are TGTGCCAGCACGGCGGGACAGGGGGCTGTATCCCTCCACTTT. The chain recombines TRBV2 with TRBJ1-6, with 12 positions matching TRBD1. Germline V lookup: CDR1 SNHLY, CDR2 FYNNEI. The J segment lost 14 bases and the V segment lost 7 bases, leaving 9 bases of the junction unmatched. This CDR3 is built from 14 residues. The whole variable domain, filled in from reference TRBV2 and TRBJ1-6, reads EPEVTQTPSHQVTQMGQEVILRCVPISNHLYFYWYRQILGQKVEFLVSFYNNEISEKSEIFDDQFSVERPDGSNFTLKIRSTKLEDSAMYFCASTAGQGAVSLHFGNGTRLTVT.

V is TRBV9 and J is TRBJ2-1; TRBD1 or TRBD2 may be the D gene (6 bases each). There are 16 residues in the CDR3. Trimming shortened V by 0 bases and J by 5 bases, and 15 bases separated the two germline ends. Looked up from germline, CDR1 is SGDLS and CDR2 is YYNGEE. The CDR3: CASSVGPEGGHNEQFF. CDR3 bases: TGTGCCAGCAGCGTAGGTCCCGAAGGGGGGCACAATGAGCAGTTCTTC.

This sequence joins TRBV6-6 and TRBJ2-1; no clear D. Per the germline V gene, CDR1 is MNHNY and CDR2 is SVGAGI (reference sequence). Trimming shortened V by 2 bases and J by 8 bases, and 13 bases separated the two germline ends. CDR3 length equals 14 residues. The CDR3 loop reads CASSYREVVDEQFF. The CDR3 DNA follows: TGTGCCAGCAGTTACAGGGAAGTCGTCGATGAGCAGTTCTTC.

This chain uses TRBV5-1 with TRBJ1-2; D gene uncertain. From germline, CDR1 is SGHRS and CDR2 YFSETQ. The CDR3 sequence is 14 residues long. V lost 4 bases and J 4 bases, leaving 14 bases between the germline ends. CDR3 DNA: TGCGCCAGCAGCCCCGGACGGCTCTTCTATGGCTACACCTTC. Residues: CASSPGRLFYGYTF.

The chain uses TRBV19 and TRBJ1-5; 10 bases fit TRBD1. CDR1 is LNHDA, CDR2 SQIVND, per germline (reference sequence). The CDR3 spans 16 residues. V trimming: 4 bases; J trimming: 3 bases; junction bases outside the gene matches: 6. The CDR3 is CASSKGTGVFNQPQHF. The DNA of the CDR3 is TGTGCCAGTAGTAAAGGGACAGGGGTTTTCAATCAGCCCCAGCATTTT.

The chain joins TRBV9 to TRBJ2-7, with D possibly matching TRBD1 (7 bases). This CDR3 spans 16 amino acids. Per the germline V gene, CDR1 is SGDLS and CDR2 is YYNGEE. Trimming shortened V by 3 bases and J by 6 bases, and 22 bases separated the two germline ends. The CDR3 DNA reads as TGTGCCAGCAGCGCCGACAGGGACTGGGCAAGCAGCGAGCAGTACTTC. This sequence encodes CASSADRDWASSEQYF.

The chain has TRBV19 and TRBJ2-5; 7 nucleotides agree with TRBD1. Germline CDR1 is LNHDA and CDR2 is SQIVND (reference sequence). With 4 bases clipped from V and 4 bases from J, the junction kept 12 bases outside the gene matches. There are 16 residues in the CDR3. The CDR3, as DNA: TGTGCCAGTAGTACCCAGGGACAGACCGGAGGAGAGACCCAGTACTTC. It specifies CASSTQGQTGGETQYF.

This clone is a singleton in its sample. The chain uses TRBV11-2 and TRBJ1-1; the D is unclear. Germline V gene sequence: CDR1 SGHAT, CDR2 FQNNGV. Between the trimmed V and J ends, which lost 3 bases and 1 base, there was a span of 9 bases. CDR3 length: 14 residues. The CDR3 protein is CASSFRPENTEAFF. The CDR3 nucleotides read TGTGCCAGCAGCTTCCGCCCCGAGAACACTGAAGCTTTCTTT.

This chain connects TRBV6-6 to TRBJ1-2; a weak D match, TRBD1 (6 bases). The CDR3 has 12 residues. V was clipped by 4 bases and J by 3 bases, with 6 bases between them. The germline V gene has CDR1 MNHNY and CDR2 SVGAGI (reference sequence). The DNA of the CDR3 is TGTGCCAGCAGTTCAGGGGACTATGGCTACACCTTC. Protein: CASSSGDYGYTF.

The CDR3 nucleotides are TGCGCCAGCAGCCAACGGACTAGCGGGGGGCTCCTGAGGGAGCAGTTCTTC. Amino acids: CASSQRTSGGLLREQFF. The genes are TRBV4-3 and TRBJ2-1, with TRBD2 identical over 14 bases. Per the germline V gene, CDR1 is LGHNA and CDR2 is YSLEER. This CDR3 spans 17 amino acids. The V and J ends lost 2 bases and 10 bases, in that order; junction bases with no gene match: 10.

The rearrangement links TRBV7-2 to TRBJ2-5; TRBD2 aligns across 11 bases. This CDR3 has 18 residues. Trimming at V came to 2 bases and at J to 1 base, leaving 9 bases not matched to a gene. CDR1 SGHTA and CDR2 FQGNSA come from the germline V gene. The CDR3 coding sequence is TGTGCCAGCAGCTTACGTTGGAGACTAGCGGGGATCCAAGAGACCCAGTACTTC. Amino acids: CASSLRWRLAGIQETQYF.

This chain uses TRBV29-1 with TRBJ2-3; 14 nucleotides agree with TRBD2. This CDR3 spans 15 amino acids. J was trimmed by 4 bases and V by 2 bases; bases with no gene match: 2. Germline lookup yields CDR1 SQVTM and CDR2 ANQGSEA. This CDR3 is CSVELTSGGADTQYF. CDR3 DNA: TGCAGCGTTGAATTGACTAGCGGGGGGGCAGATACGCAGTATTTT.

V is TRBV6-1 and J is TRBJ1-5; a weak D match, TRBD1 (6 bases). The CDR3 consists of 13 residues. V lost 9 bases to trimming and J lost 1 base, with 10 bases between them. CDR1 and CDR2 (germline): MNHNS, SASEGT. The CDR3 is CASTGSSNQPQHF. The CDR3 bases are TGTGCCAGTACAGGGTCGAGCAATCAGCCCCAGCATTTT.

The chain combines TRBV7-8 with TRBJ2-2; 9 nucleotides agree with TRBD1. J lost 5 bases, V lost 5 bases, and 9 bases had no gene match. The CDR3 contains 16 residues. Germline V gives CDR1 SGHVS, CDR2 FQNEAQ. In DNA, the CDR3 is TGTGCCAGCAGCCAAGTTGGGACAGGGACAACCGGGGAGCTGTTTTTT. It yields the protein CASSQVGTGTTGELFF. The variable domain in full, completed from reference TRBV7-8 and TRBJ2-2, reads GAGVSQSPRYKVAKRGQDVALRCDPISGHVSLFWYQQALGQGPEFLTYFQNEAQLDKSGLPSDRFFAERPEGSVSTLKIQRTQQEDSAVYLCASSQVGTGTTGELFFGEGSRLTVL.

In this sample, this clone turned up once. V gene TRBV10-3 combines with J gene TRBJ2-7; tentative D call: TRBD1 (5 bases). Trimming took 0 bases from V and 0 from J, leaving 9 bases between them. The CDR3 extends over 15 amino acids. The V gene's germline CDR1 is ENHRY and CDR2 SYGVKD. CDR3 in amino acids: CAISESDISSYEQYF. CDR3 in DNA: TGTGCCATCAGTGAGTCGGACATCTCCTCCTACGAGCAGTACTTC.

The CDR3 loop is CASSPGWGSKQDEQYF. The CDR3 region has the DNA TGTGCCAGCAGCCCTGGGTGGGGAAGCAAGCAGGACGAGCAGTACTTC. The V call is TRBV11-3, the J call TRBJ2-7; D unclear. V was pared by 5 bases and J by 5 bases, with 22 bases between. Germline CDR1 is SGHNT and CDR2 is YENEEA. The CDR3 is 16 amino acids. The full variable domain, completed using reference TRBV11-3 and TRBJ2-7, is EAGVVQSPRYKIIEKKQPVAFWCNPISGHNTLYWYLQNLGQGPELLIRYENEEAVDDSQLPKDRFSAERLKGVDSTLKIQPAELGDSAVYLCASSPGWGSKQDEQYFGPGTRLTVT.

The chain combines TRBV18 with TRBJ1-5; weak D call: TRBD1 (5 bases). The CDR3 loop spans 15 amino acids. The V end lost 1 base, the J end lost 4 bases, and 11 bases lay between the germline ends. CDR1 is KGHSH, CDR2 LQKENI, per germline. In DNA, the CDR3 is TGTGCCAGCTCACCACTGGCCCAGGGAAATCAGCCCCAGCATTTT. Protein: CASSPLAQGNQPQHF.

The rearrangement links TRBV5-1 to TRBJ2-3; 7 nucleotides align to TRBD2. Germline CDR1 reads SGHRS; CDR2 reads YFSETQ. The length of the CDR3 is 14 residues. V was clipped by 0 bases and J by 4 bases; unmatched bases: 2. The CDR3 DNA follows: TGCGCCAGCAGCTTGGTGGGAGGGCCAGATACGCAGTATTTT. Protein product: CASSLVGGPDTQYF.

This clone was observed a single time. The chain employs TRBV5-6 and TRBJ2-1; weak D call: TRBD2 (5 bases). Per the germline V gene, CDR1 is SGHDT and CDR2 is YYEEEE. This CDR3 is 14 amino acids long. Trimming took off 4 bases at V and 3 bases at J, with 11 bases between the two ends. CDR3 DNA sequence: TGTGCCAGCAGCACCCTCCGGGACTACAATGAGCAGTTCTTC. This gives the protein CASSTLRDYNEQFF.

The gene calls are TRBV5-5 and TRBJ2-1; tentative D call: TRBD2 (6 bases). The germline CDR1 and CDR2 sequences are SGHKS and YYEKEE (reference sequence). The CDR3 has 17 residues. V gave up 3 bases and J gave up 4 bases, with 20 bases separating them. CDR3 bases: TGTGCCAGCAGCTGGCAAAGACTAGGCTCCCTATACAATGAGCAGTTCTTC. It specifies CASSWQRLGSLYNEQFF.

V and J are TRBV6-5 and TRBJ2-2; D perhaps matches TRBD1 (5 bases). The V gene lost 6 bases and the J gene lost 6 bases, with 11 bases spanning the gap. From germline, CDR1 is MNHEY and CDR2 SVGAGI. The CDR3 totals 13 residues. The CDR3 is CASRQTGPGELFF. CDR3 DNA sequence: TGTGCCAGCAGACAAACAGGACCCGGGGAGCTGTTTTTT.

The chain is built from TRBV11-3 and TRBJ2-7; no reliable D call. The V gene lost 5 bases and the J gene lost 6 bases, with 11 bases spanning the gap. Germline V gene lookup returns CDR1 SGHNT and CDR2 YENEEA. The CDR3 extends over 12 amino acids. DNA of the CDR3: TGTGCCAGCAGCCCAAAGGGTTTCGAGCAGTACTTC. Translating gives CASSPKGFEQYF.

The V gene is TRBV6-1, the J gene TRBJ1-1, with D unresolved. Germline CDR1 is MNHNS and CDR2 is SASEGT. The CDR3 totals 13 residues. V was clipped by 2 bases and J by 4 bases, with 8 bases between them. CDR3 coding DNA: TGTGCCAGCAGTGAAAGATTACCCACTGAAGCTTTCTTT. Translation: CASSERLPTEAFF.

The genes are TRBV6-6 and TRBJ1-1; TRBD1 might be the D (6 bases). This CDR3 has 16 amino acids. V was cut by 2 bases and J by 5 bases, with 18 bases left in between. Per the germline V gene, CDR1 is MNHNY and CDR2 is SVGAGI (reference sequence). DNA of the CDR3: TGTGCCAGCAGTTACGATTCACAGGGCGTTTGGACTGAAGCTTTCTTT. Protein sequence: CASSYDSQGVWTEAFF.

The rearrangement links TRBV5-6 to TRBJ2-6, with no clear D. Trimming shortened V by 1 base and J by 0 bases, and 5 bases separated the two germline ends. Germline V gives CDR1 SGHDT, CDR2 YYEEEE. The CDR3 length is 15 residues. CDR3 loop: CASSLWGSGANVLTF. CDR3 nucleotide sequence: TGTGCCAGCAGCTTGTGGGGCTCTGGGGCCAACGTCCTGACTTTC. Full variable domain (missing parts from reference TRBV5-6 and TRBJ2-6): DAGVTQSPTHLIKTRGQQVTLRCSPKSGHDTVSWYQQALGQGPQFIFQYYEEEERQRGNFPDRFSGHQFPNYSSELNVNALLLGDSALYLCASSLWGSGANVLTFGAGSRLTVL.

The chain links TRBV2 to TRBJ1-2, with 7 bases that match TRBD1. Germline V lookup: CDR1 SNHLY, CDR2 FYNNEI. V trimming: 9 bases; J trimming: 6 bases; junction bases outside the gene matches: 7. The CDR3 totals 12 residues. The CDR3 loop is CARGGQADGYTF. The DNA of the CDR3 is TGTGCCAGAGGAGGACAGGCTGATGGCTACACCTTC.

V is TRBV18 and J is TRBJ1-1; D is possibly TRBD1 (6 bases). This CDR3 is built from 16 residues. CDR1 and CDR2 (germline): KGHSH, LQKENI. V was shortened by 5 bases and J by 4 bases, with 20 bases between the two germline ends. CDR3 nucleotides: TGTGCCAGCTCAAATTTTCGGGGGGCAGAGGGCACTGAAGCTTTCTTT. Its protein is CASSNFRGAEGTEAFF.

Notes on this clone: Other DNA sequences from this sample encode an identical CDR3 as well. This chain links TRBV7-9 with TRBJ1-4, with D possibly matching TRBD1 (5 bases). Deletions cut 1 base from V and 5 bases from J, with 11 bases between. CDR3 size: 15 residues. CDR1 is SEHNR, CDR2 FQNEAQ, per germline (reference sequence). This CDR3 reads CASSLVGQGNEKLFF. DNA for the CDR3: TGTGCCAGCAGCTTAGTGGGGCAGGGAAATGAAAAACTGTTTTTT. Full variable domain (remainder filled in from reference TRBV7-9 and TRBJ1-4): DTGVSQNPRHKITKRGQNVTFRCDPISEHNRLYWYRQTLGQGPEFLTYFQNEAQLEKSRLLSDRFSAERPKGSFSTLEIQRTEQGDSAMYLCASSLVGQGNEKLFFGSGTQLSVL.

The chain joins TRBV28 to TRBJ1-1; D not certain. Germline V gene sequence: CDR1 MDHEN, CDR2 SYDVKM. V gave up 6 bases and J gave up 0 bases, with 8 bases separating them. This CDR3 comprises 13 residues. The CDR3 region has the DNA TGTGCCAGCAGAAGGGCCCTGAACACTGAAGCTTTCTTT. It codes for CASRRALNTEAFF.